This is a list of T cell receptor beta chains from one sample in a study of molecular identifiers for immune sequencing clone quantification. TCRdb analysed the PCR reads with MiXCR anew, one entry per CDR3 protein. The top ten hold roughly 0.83% of the sample, which has over 600,000 distinct CDR3 sequences, just under 20% seen once. The sequenced sample consisted of naive CD8+ T cells from blood, with Jurkat cell RNA spiked in. These receptors originate from a human donor in good health. Some libraries in this study had Jurkat cell RNA spiked in. Both conserved end residues are part of each CDR3. D genes are given only for firm matches. Part of the rows lack a size; the others show once, few, many or a class for expanded clones.

V	J	D	size	DNA	CDR3
TRBV19	TRBJ1-5	TRBD1	few	TGTGCCAGTAGCGAGTCGACAGGGTACTTGGGCAATCAGCCCCAGCATTTT	CASSESTGYLGNQPQHF
TRBV20-1	TRBJ2-3	TRBD2	many	TGCAGTGCTAGGAACCTTGGACTAGCGGGGGGGCCTAGCACAGATACGCAGTATTTT	CSARNLGLAGGPSTDTQYF
TRBV29-1	TRBJ2-2	-	many	TGCAGCGCGGAAGGGGTCCCCGGGGAGCTGTTTTTT	CSAEGVPGELFF
TRBV7-8	TRBJ1-4	-	many	TGTGCCAGCAGCTGGACCGAAGAGACCCTGAATGAAAAACTGTTTTTT	CASSWTEETLNEKLFF
TRBV30	TRBJ2-3	-	many	TGTGCCTGGAGTGTAATCGGGGCAGGAGATACGCAGTATTTT	CAWSVIGAGDTQYF
TRBV12-3/TRBV12-4	TRBJ2-7	TRBD1	many	TGTGCCAGCAGGTGGTCGGGACAGGGGGGATACGAGCAGTACTTC	CASRWSGQGGYEQYF
TRBV6-2/TRBV6-3	TRBJ2-7	TRBD1	few	TGTGCCAGCAGGGTGACAGGGAGCCCCTACGAGCAGTACTTC	CASRVTGSPYEQYF
TRBV14	TRBJ2-1	-	-	TGTGCCAGCAGCCAGGATCCCGGAGAGGCCGCTTCTTGGGTCATCGGGTACACTGAGCAGTTCTTC	CASSQDPGEAASWVIGYTEQFF
TRBV7-2	TRBJ2-2	TRBD2	many	TGTGCCAGCAGCCACCCCGGACTAGGAGGTGTCGGGGAGCTGTTTTTT	CASSHPGLGGVGELFF
TRBV6-1	TRBJ2-7	-	many	TGTGCCAGCAACCAGGGGAACTACGAGCAGTACTTC	CASNQGNYEQYF
TRBV28	TRBJ2-3	-	many	TGTGCCAGCAGTTGGCTAAAGGCTAGCACCCAGCTTAGCACAGATACGCAGTATTTT	CASSWLKASTQLSTDTQYF
TRBV19	TRBJ1-4	-	-	TGTGCCAGTAGTCACACCGGGACCTCAAATGAAAAACTGTTTTTT	CASSHTGTSNEKLFF
TRBV6-2/TRBV6-3	TRBJ2-3	TRBD2	-	TGTTCCAGCAGTTACCGACTAGCGGGGTCACAACTCAGCACAGATACGCAGTATTTT	CSSSYRLAGSQLSTDTQYF
TRBV20-1	TRBJ2-3	TRBD2	many	TGCAGTGCTAGAGATTATAGCGGGATTGTTGCAGATACGCAGTATTTT	CSARDYSGIVADTQYF
TRBV4-3	TRBJ2-1	-	-	TGCGCCAGCAGCCAAGGGGCGGGGAGCTCCTACAATGAGCAGTTCTTC	CASSQGAGSSYNEQFF
TRBV4-1	TRBJ2-5	-	few	TGCGCCAGCAGCCCCACAGTTGGAGAGACCCAGTACTTC	CASSPTVGETQYF
TRBV27	TRBJ2-1	TRBD1	-	TGTGCCGCCAACCCCGAGACAGGGGGCGCAGCCAATGAGCAGTTCTTC	CAANPETGGAANEQFF
TRBV19	TRBJ1-4	-	many	TGTGCCAGTAGTCCCGGGCCCTGGCCTAATGAAAAACTGTTTTTT	CASSPGPWPNEKLFF